The 2 T cell receptor beta chains listed next were all sequenced from one sample in a study of cytomegalovirus exposure and HLA in healthy donors. The PCR had 60 Vbeta and 13 Jbeta primers. Clones were sequenced by immunoSEQ multiplex PCR, and TCRdb holds only the in-frame ones, with some missing. Here the sample spans about 170,000 clones, about 82% being singletons. What was sequenced was PBMCs. The receptors stem from a woman younger than 35 in good health and CMV-seronegative.

The rearrangement uses TRBV19 and TRBJ2-7; D is perhaps TRBD1 (6 bases). The germline V gene encodes CDR1 LNHDA and CDR2 SQIVND (reference sequence). This CDR3 has 15 amino acids. V was shortened by 4 bases and J by 9 bases, with 22 bases between the two germline ends. The CDR3 coding sequence is TGTGCCAGTAGTAGGTCGACAGGCGCTCGGGACGGGCAGTACTTC. Protein: CASSRSTGARDGQYF.

The V gene is TRBV30, the J gene TRBJ2-7; 14 bases are a match to TRBD2. Germline CDR1 reads GTSNPN; CDR2 reads SVGIG (reference sequence). The V segment lost 7 bases and the J segment 6 bases; nucleotides outside the gene matches: 14. This CDR3 is 16 amino acids long. CDR3 bases: TGTGCCTACCGGGCTCCGGGACTAGCGGGAGTAGGCGAGCAGTACTTC. It is translated as CAYRAPGLAGVGEQYF.